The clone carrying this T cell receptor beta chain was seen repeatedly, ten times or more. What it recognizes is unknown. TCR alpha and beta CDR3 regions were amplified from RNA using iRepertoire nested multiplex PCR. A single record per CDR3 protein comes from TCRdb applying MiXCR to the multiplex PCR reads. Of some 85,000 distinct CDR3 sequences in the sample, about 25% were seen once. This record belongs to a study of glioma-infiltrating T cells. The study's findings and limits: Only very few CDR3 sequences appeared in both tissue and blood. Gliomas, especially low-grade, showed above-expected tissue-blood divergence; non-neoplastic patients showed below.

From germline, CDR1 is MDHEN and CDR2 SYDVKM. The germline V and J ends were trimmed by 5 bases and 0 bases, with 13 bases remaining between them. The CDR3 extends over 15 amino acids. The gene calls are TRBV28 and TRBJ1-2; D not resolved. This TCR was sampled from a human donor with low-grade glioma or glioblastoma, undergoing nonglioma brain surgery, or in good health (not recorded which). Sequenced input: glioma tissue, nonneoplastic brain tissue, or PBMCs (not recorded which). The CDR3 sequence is CASSDTQLANYGYTF. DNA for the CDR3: TGTGCCAGCAGTGACACGCAGCTTGCTAACTATGGCTACACCTTC.